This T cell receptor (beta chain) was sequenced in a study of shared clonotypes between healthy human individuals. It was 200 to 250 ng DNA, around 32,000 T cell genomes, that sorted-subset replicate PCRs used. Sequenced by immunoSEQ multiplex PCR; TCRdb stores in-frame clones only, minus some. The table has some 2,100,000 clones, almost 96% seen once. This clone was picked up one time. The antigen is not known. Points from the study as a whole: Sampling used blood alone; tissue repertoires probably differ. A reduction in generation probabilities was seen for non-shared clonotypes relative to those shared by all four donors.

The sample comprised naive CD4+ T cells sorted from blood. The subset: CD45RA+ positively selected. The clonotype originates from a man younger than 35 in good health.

CDR3 in amino acids: CASSSPGTGETGELFF. CDR3 DNA: TGTGCCAGCAGCTCCCCCGGGACAGGGGAAACCGGGGAGCTGTTTTTT. The J gene is TRBJ2-2, the V gene TRBV9, with 10 bases identical to TRBD1. The CDR3 has 16 residues. J was trimmed by 5 bases and V by 4 bases; bases with no gene match: 8. Germline V CDR1 and CDR2: SGDLS, YYNGEE.